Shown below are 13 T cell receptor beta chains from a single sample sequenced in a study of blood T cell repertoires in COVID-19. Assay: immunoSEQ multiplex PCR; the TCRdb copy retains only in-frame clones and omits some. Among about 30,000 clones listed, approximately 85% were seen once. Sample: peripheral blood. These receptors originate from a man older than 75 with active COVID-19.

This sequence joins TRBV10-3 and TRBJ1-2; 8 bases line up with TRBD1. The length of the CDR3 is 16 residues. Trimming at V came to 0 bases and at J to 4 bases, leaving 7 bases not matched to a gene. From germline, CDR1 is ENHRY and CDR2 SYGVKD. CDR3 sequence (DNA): TGTGCCATCAGTGAGTCTCAGGGGGCGTTGGGCTATGGCTACACCTTC. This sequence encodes CAISESQGALGYGYTF.

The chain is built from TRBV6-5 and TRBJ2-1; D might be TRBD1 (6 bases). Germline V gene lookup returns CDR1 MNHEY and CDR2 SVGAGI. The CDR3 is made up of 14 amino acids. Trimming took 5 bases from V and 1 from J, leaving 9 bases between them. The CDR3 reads CASSIQGSYNEQFF. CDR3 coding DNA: TGTGCCAGCAGTATACAGGGTTCCTACAATGAGCAGTTCTTC.

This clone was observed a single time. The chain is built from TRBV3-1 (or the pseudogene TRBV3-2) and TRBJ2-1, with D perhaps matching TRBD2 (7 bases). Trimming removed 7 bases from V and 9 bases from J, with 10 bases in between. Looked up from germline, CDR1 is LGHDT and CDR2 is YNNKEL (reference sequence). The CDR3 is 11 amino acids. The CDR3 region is CASTRGGEQFF. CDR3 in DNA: TGTGCCAGCACGAGGGGGGGTGAGCAGTTCTTC.

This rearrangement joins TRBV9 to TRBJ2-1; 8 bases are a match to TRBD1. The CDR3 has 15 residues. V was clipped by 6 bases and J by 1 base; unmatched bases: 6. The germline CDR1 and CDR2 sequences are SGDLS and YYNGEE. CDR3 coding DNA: TGTGCCAGCAACAAGGACAGGGTTTCCTACAATGAGCAGTTCTTC. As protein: CASNKDRVSYNEQFF.

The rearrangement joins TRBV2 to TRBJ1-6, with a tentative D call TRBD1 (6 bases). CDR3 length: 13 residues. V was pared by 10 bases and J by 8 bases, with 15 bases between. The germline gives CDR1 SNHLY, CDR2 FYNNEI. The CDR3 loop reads CANAGDVDSPLHF. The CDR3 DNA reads TGTGCCAACGCAGGGGATGTTGATTCACCCCTCCACTTT.

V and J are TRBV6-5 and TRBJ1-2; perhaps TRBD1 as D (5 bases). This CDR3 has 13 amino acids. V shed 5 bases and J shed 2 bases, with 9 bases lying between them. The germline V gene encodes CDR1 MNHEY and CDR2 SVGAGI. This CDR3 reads CASSTAGNYGYTF. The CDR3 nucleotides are TGTGCCAGCAGTACCGCAGGGAACTATGGCTACACCTTC.

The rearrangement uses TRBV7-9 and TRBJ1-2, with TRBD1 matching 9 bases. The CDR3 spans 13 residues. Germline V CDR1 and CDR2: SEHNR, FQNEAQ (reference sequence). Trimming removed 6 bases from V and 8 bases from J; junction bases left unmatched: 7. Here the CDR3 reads CASSWDRAGGYTF. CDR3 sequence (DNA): TGTGCCAGCAGTTGGGACAGGGCTGGCGGCTACACCTTC.

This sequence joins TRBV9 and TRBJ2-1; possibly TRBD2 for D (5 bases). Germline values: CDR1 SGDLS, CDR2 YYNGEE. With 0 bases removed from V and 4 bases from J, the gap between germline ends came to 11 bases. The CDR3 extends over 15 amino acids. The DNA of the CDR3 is TGTGCCAGCAGCGTAGCGGAGGCCGGGTACAATGAGCAGTTCTTC. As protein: CASSVAEAGYNEQFF.

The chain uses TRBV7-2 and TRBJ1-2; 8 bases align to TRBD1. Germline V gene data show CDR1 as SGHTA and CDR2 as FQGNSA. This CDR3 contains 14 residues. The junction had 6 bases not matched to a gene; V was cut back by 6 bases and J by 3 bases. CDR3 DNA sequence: TGTGCCAGCAGGTCCGGGACAGGTTACTATGGCTACACCTTC. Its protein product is CASRSGTGYYGYTF.

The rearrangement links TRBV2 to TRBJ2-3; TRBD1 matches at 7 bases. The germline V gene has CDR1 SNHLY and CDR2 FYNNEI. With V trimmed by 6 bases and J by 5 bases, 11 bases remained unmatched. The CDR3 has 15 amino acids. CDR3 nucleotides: TGTGCCAGCAGCTCCCTGACAGGGAGATTAGATACGCAGTATTTT. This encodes CASSSLTGRLDTQYF.

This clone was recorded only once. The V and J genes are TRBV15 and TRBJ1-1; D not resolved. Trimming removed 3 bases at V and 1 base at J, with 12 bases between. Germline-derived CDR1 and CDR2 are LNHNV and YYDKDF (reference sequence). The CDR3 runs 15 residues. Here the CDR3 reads CATSSILLGNTEAFF. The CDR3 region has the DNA TGTGCCACCAGCAGCATTCTCCTCGGGAACACTGAAGCTTTCTTT. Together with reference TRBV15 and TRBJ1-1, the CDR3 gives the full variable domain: DAMVIQNPRYQVTQFGKPVTLSCSQTLNHNVMYWYQQKSSQAPKLLFHYYDKDFNNEADTPDNFQSRRPNTSFCFLDIRSPGLGDTAMYLCATSSILLGNTEAFFGQGTRLTVV.

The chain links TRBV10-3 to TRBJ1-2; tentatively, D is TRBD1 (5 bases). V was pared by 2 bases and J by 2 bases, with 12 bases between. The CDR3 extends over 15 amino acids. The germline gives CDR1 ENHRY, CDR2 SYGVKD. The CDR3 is CAISEPGGRNYGYTF. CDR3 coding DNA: TGTGCCATCAGTGAGCCCGGGGGGAGGAACTATGGCTACACCTTC.

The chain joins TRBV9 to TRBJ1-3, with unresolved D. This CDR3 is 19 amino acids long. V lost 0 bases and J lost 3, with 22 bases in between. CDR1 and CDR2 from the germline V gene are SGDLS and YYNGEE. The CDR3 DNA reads TGTGCCAGCAGCGTAGTAGAGGGAATAAGGACGAAAGGTGGAAACACCATATATTTT. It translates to CASSVVEGIRTKGGNTIYF. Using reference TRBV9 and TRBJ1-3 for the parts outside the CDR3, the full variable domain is DSGVTQTPKHLITATGQRVTLRCSPRSGDLSVYWYQQSLDQGLQFLIQYYNGEERAKGNILERFSAQQFPDLHSELNLSSLELGDSALYFCASSVVEGIRTKGGNTIYFGEGSWLTVV.